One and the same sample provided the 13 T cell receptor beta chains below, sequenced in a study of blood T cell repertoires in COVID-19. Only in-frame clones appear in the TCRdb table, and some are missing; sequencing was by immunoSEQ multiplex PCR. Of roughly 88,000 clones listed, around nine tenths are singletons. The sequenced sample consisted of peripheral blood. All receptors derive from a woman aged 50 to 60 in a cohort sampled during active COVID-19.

For the CDR3, the DNA is TGCGCCAGCAGCCTAATAAACCCCAGGTCCCCGACAGATACGCAGTATTTT. Residues: CASSLINPRSPTDTQYF. The chain links TRBV4-1 to TRBJ2-3, with no clear D. Germline V gene lookup returns CDR1 MGHRA and CDR2 YSYEKL. This CDR3 has 17 amino acids. The germline V and J ends were trimmed by 4 bases and 3 bases, with 20 bases remaining between them.

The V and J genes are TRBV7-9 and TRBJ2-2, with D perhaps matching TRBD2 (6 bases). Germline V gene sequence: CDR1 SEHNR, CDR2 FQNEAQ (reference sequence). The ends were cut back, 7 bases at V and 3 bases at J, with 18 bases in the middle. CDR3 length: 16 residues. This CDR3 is CASTFGFGGDTGELFF. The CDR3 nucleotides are TGTGCCAGCACCTTCGGGTTTGGCGGGGACACCGGGGAGCTGTTTTTT.

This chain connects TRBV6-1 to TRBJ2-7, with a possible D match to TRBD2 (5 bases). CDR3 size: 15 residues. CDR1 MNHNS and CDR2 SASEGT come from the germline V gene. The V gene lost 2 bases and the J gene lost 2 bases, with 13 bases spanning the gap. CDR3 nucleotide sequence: TGTGCCAGCAGTGAAATCGGGAACGGGCCCTACGAGCAGTACTTC. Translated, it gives CASSEIGNGPYEQYF.

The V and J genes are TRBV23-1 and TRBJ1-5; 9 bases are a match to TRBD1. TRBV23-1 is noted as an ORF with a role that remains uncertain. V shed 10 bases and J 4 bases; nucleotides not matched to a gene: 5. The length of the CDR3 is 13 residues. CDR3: CATTGGRNQPQHF. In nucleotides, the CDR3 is TGCGCCACCACAGGGGGCAGGAATCAGCCCCAGCATTTT.

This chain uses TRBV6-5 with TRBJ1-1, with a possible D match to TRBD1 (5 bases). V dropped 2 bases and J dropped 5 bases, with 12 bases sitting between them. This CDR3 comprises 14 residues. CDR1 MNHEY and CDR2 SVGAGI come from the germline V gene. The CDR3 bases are TGTGCCAGCAGTTACAGGGGCACTTTGACTGAAGCTTTCTTT. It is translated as CASSYRGTLTEAFF.

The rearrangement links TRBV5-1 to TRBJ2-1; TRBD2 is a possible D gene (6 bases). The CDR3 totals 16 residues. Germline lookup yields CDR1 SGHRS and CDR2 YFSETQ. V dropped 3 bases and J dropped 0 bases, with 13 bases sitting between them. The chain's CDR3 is CASSSNRDFSYNEQFF. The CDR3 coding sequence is TGCGCCAGCAGCTCGAACCGGGACTTCTCCTACAATGAGCAGTTCTTC.

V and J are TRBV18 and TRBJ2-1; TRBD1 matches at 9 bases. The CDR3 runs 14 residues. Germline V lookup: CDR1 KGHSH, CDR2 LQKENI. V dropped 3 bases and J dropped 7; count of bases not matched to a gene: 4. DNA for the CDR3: TGTGCCAGCTCACCGGCGACAGGGGGTAATGAGCAGTTCTTC. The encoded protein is CASSPATGGNEQFF.

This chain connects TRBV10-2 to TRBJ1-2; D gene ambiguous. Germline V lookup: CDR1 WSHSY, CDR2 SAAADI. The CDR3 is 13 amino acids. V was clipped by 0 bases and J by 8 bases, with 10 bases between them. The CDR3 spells CASSESSAEGYTF. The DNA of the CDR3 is TGCGCCAGCAGTGAGTCGAGCGCAGAAGGCTACACCTTC.

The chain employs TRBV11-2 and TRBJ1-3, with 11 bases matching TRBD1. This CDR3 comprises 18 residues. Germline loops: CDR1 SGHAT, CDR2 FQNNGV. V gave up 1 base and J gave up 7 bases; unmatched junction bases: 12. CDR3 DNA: TGTGCCAGCAGCTTAGCCATCTGGCGGACAGGGGGCGCGAACACCATATATTTT. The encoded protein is CASSLAIWRTGGANTIYF. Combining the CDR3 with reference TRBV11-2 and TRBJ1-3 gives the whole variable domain EAGVAQSPRYKIIEKRQSVAFWCNPISGHATLYWYQQILGQGPKLLIQFQNNGVVDDSQLPKDRFSAERLKGVDSTLKIQPAKLEDSAVYLCASSLAIWRTGGANTIYFGEGSWLTVV.

The CDR3 sequence is CATSRRGDTEAFF. CDR3 in DNA: TGTGCCACCAGCAGACGAGGAGACACTGAAGCTTTCTTT. The V and J genes are TRBV15 and TRBJ1-1, with D unresolved. CDR1 and CDR2 (germline): LNHNV, YYDKDF (reference sequence). Trimming cost V 2 bases and J 3 bases, with 7 bases left between them. The CDR3 spans 13 residues.

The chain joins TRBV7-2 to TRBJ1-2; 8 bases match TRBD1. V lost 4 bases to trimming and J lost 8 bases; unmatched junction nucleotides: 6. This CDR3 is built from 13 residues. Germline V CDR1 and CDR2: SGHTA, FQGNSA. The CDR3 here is CASSSQGGLGYTF. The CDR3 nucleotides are TGTGCCAGCAGCTCACAGGGGGGGCTAGGCTACACCTTC.

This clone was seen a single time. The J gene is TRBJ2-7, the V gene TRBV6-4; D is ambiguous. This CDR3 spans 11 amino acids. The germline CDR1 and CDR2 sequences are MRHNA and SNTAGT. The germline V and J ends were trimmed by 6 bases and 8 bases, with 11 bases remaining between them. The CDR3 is CASRFRGQQYF. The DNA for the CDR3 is TGTGCCAGCAGATTCCGCGGCCAGCAGTACTTC.

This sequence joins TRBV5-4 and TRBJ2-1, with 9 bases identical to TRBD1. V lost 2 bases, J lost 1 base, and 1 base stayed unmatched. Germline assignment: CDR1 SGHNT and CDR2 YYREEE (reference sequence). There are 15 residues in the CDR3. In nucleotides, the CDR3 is TGTGCCAGCAGCTTAGGGACAGGGTCCTACAATGAGCAGTTCTTC. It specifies CASSLGTGSYNEQFF.